This entry is about one T cell receptor (beta chain). Its antigen is unidentified. The entry originates in a study of T cell responses to AZD1222 COVID-19 vaccine. Method: immunoSEQ multiplex PCR; TCRdb's copy keeps in-frame clones and lacks some. The data show fewer than 140,000 clones, about 90% seen once. Whole-study results and caveats: At baseline, just 5 or 6 AZD1222 recipients tested seropositive.

Investigators merged groups given second doses at roughly 4 or roughly 12 weeks. Germline V gene lookup returns CDR1 LNHDA and CDR2 SQIVND (reference sequence). The CDR3 is 13 amino acids. V dropped 7 bases and J dropped 4 bases, with 11 bases sitting between them. The V gene is TRBV19, the J gene TRBJ1-5; D not certain. This receptor was identified in an adult who received the AZD1222 COVID-19 vaccine. The sequences come from peripheral blood, collected 28 days after the second AZD1222 dose. CDR3 nucleotide sequence: TGTGCCAGTAATTTGAGGGTGAATCAGCCCCAGCATTTT. It codes for CASNLRVNQPQHF.